Each of the 30 T cell receptor beta chains below was sequenced from the same sample in a study of OX40 agonist ivuxolimab in advanced cancers. The method was immunoSEQ multiplex PCR; TCRdb's version includes in-frame clones alone and lacks a portion of them. The sample carries about 73,000 clones, roughly 86% recorded once. Sequences were derived from CD4+ or CD8+ T cells sorted from blood, sampled in a trial of the OX40 agonist ivuxolimab. The receptors here all came from an adult with an advanced solid tumor such as melanoma, head and neck, liver or kidney cancer.

This chain joins TRBV5-1 and TRBJ1-1; 7 bases align to TRBD1. There are 14 residues in the CDR3. V gave up 2 bases and J gave up 5 bases; unmatched junction bases: 6. Germline lookup yields CDR1 SGHRS and CDR2 YFSETQ. The CDR3 region is CASSFRQGGTEAFF. DNA of the CDR3: TGCGCCAGCAGCTTCCGACAGGGTGGGACTGAAGCTTTCTTT.

The CDR3 DNA sequence: TGCGCCAGCAGTCTGGGACTAGCGGACTCCAATGAGCAGTTCTTC. As protein: CASSLGLADSNEQFF. The chain uses TRBV5-1 and TRBJ2-1, with 11 bases lining up with TRBD2. The germline V gene encodes CDR1 SGHRS and CDR2 YFSETQ. J lost 6 bases, V lost 5 bases, and 7 bases had no gene match. The CDR3 length is 15 residues.

This sequence joins TRBV11-3 and TRBJ2-5; 7 bases are shared with TRBD1. Unmatched junction bases numbered 5, after V lost 0 bases and J lost 1 base. Germline V CDR1 and CDR2: SGHNT, YENEEA. This CDR3 comprises 16 residues. In DNA form, the CDR3 reads TGTGCCAGCAGCTTAGAGGCAGGGGGACCCCAAGAGACCCAGTACTTC. Amino acids: CASSLEAGGPQETQYF. The variable domain in full, completed from reference TRBV11-3 and TRBJ2-5, reads EAGVVQSPRYKIIEKKQPVAFWCNPISGHNTLYWYLQNLGQGPELLIRYENEEAVDDSQLPKDRFSAERLKGVDSTLKIQPAELGDSAVYLCASSLEAGGPQETQYFGPGTRLLVL.

The chain uses TRBV6-5 and TRBJ1-6, with D unresolved. The CDR3 covers 14 residues. Germline CDR1 and CDR2: MNHEY and SVGAGI. Trimming cost V 6 bases and J 0 bases, with 6 bases left between them. CDR3 nucleotides: TGTGCCAGCAGGGAGAGCTCCTATAATTCACCCCTCCACTTT. This encodes CASRESSYNSPLHF.

This chain links TRBV30 with TRBJ1-5; D is undetermined. The length of the CDR3 is 15 residues. V shed 5 bases and J shed 5 bases, with 19 bases lying between them. Germline V gene sequence: CDR1 GTSNPN, CDR2 SVGIG (reference sequence). In DNA form, the CDR3 reads TGTGCCTGGGCTTTTACGGACGGTGCCTATCAGCCCCAGCATTTT. It codes for CAWAFTDGAYQPQHF.

This chain uses TRBV27 with TRBJ1-1; possibly TRBD1 for D (6 bases). With 6 bases removed from V and 0 bases from J, the gap between germline ends came to 17 bases. CDR3 length: 16 amino acids. Germline lookup yields CDR1 MNHEY and CDR2 SMNVEV (reference sequence). DNA for the CDR3: TGTGCCAGCAGAGACCCGCCGACAGGAATGAACACTGAAGCTTTCTTT. Its protein is CASRDPPTGMNTEAFF.

The genes are TRBV25-1 and TRBJ2-3; maybe TRBD1 (5 bases). Germline values: CDR1 MGHDK, CDR2 SYGVNS. This CDR3 is built from 16 residues. With 3 bases removed from V and 1 base from J, the gap between germline ends came to 14 bases. CDR3 loop: CASSDPRTRGTDTQYF. The CDR3, as DNA: TGTGCCAGCAGTGATCCGCGGACACGCGGCACAGATACGCAGTATTTT.

There are a few counts of this clone. The chain joins TRBV6-5 to TRBJ1-1; TRBD1 is a possible D gene (5 bases). The CDR3 runs to 13 residues. Looked up from germline, CDR1 is MNHEY and CDR2 is SVGAGI. Between the trimmed V and J ends, which lost 6 bases and 7 bases, there was a span of 15 bases. The CDR3 DNA is TGTGCCAGCAGCCGCGGGGGAAGGGATGAAGCTTTCTTT. Its translation: CASSRGGRDEAFF.

The V call is TRBV6-1, the J call TRBJ1-3; possibly TRBD1 for D (5 bases). Trimming removed 1 base from V and 2 bases from J, with 12 bases in between. Germline values: CDR1 MNHNS, CDR2 SASEGT. The length of the CDR3 is 16 residues. Here the CDR3 DNA reads TGTGCCAGCAGTGAAGGGGGGGGGTCGACTGGAAACACCATATATTTT. This translates into CASSEGGGSTGNTIYF.

This clone was detected only a few times. This chain uses TRBV6-5 with TRBJ2-7; TRBD1 aligns across 7 bases. V gave up 7 bases and J gave up 6 bases; unmatched junction bases: 9. Germline loops: CDR1 MNHEY, CDR2 SVGAGI. The CDR3 totals 13 residues. The DNA of the CDR3 is TGTGCCAGCAAGATCAAGGGGGCTGGCGAGCAGTACTTC. Amino acids: CASKIKGAGEQYF.

The chain employs TRBV4-1 and TRBJ2-3, with D possibly being TRBD2 (6 bases). The CDR3 has 15 amino acids. CDR1 is MGHRA and CDR2 is YSYEKL in the germline V gene. V was pared by 1 base and J by 3 bases, with 11 bases between. The DNA for the CDR3 is TGCGCCAGCAGCCAAGGGAGGGTTGCTACAGATACGCAGTATTTT. Its protein product is CASSQGRVATDTQYF.

The genes are TRBV7-2 and TRBJ2-5; 7 nucleotides line up with TRBD1. V was pared by 5 bases and J by 0 bases, with 9 bases of the junction left unmatched. The CDR3 is made up of 16 amino acids. The V gene's germline CDR1 is SGHTA and CDR2 FQGNSA. The DNA of the CDR3 is TGTGCCAGCAGCCTAAAGGGGACAGATCACCAAGAGACCCAGTACTTC. Its protein is CASSLKGTDHQETQYF. Drawing the rest from reference TRBV7-2 and TRBJ2-5, the complete variable domain is GAGVSQSPSNKVTEKGKDVELRCDPISGHTALYWYRQSLGQGLEFLIYFQGNSAPDKSGLPSDRFSAERTGGSVSTLTIQRTQQEDSAVYLCASSLKGTDHQETQYFGPGTRLLVL.

The genes are TRBV5-5 and TRBJ2-5; TRBD2 matches 9 bases. V trimming: 4 bases; J trimming: 4 bases; junction bases outside the gene matches: 5. From germline, CDR1 is SGHKS and CDR2 YYEKEE (reference sequence). The CDR3 runs to 14 residues. CDR3 loop: CASSRRLAAETQYF. The DNA for the CDR3 is TGTGCCAGCAGCCGGAGACTAGCGGCAGAGACCCAGTACTTC.

This chain links TRBV5-4 with TRBJ2-1; 16 bases align to TRBD2. The germline V gene encodes CDR1 SGHNT and CDR2 YYREEE (reference sequence). Trimming took 4 bases from V and 7 from J; bases not matched to a gene: 8. This CDR3 contains 17 residues. CDR3 bases: TGTGCCAGCAGCGTCGGGACTAGCGGGGGGGCCAGGAATGAGCAGTTCTTC. Translation gives CASSVGTSGGARNEQFF.

Concerning this clone: Sequence at one end of the junction differs from germline and may be a read error. This rearrangement joins TRBV5-1 to TRBJ1-1; D gene unclear. The V gene's germline CDR1 is SGHRS and CDR2 YFSETQ. This CDR3 has 14 residues. The CDR3 here is CASSLQGGNTEAFF. CDR3 sequence (DNA): TGTGCCAGCAGCTTGCAAGGAGGAAACACTGAAGCTTTCTTT.

The genes are TRBV4-1 and TRBJ1-2; possible D gene TRBD1, 5 bases. V lost 1 base and J 2 bases, leaving 8 bases between the germline ends. The CDR3 is 14 amino acids. CDR1 and CDR2 (germline): MGHRA, YSYEKL. Here the CDR3 DNA reads TGCGCCAGCAGCCAAGTCGGGGACAACTATGGCTACACCTTC. This translates into CASSQVGDNYGYTF.

This chain connects TRBV7-6 to TRBJ2-1; the match to TRBD2 covers 11 bases. J lost 5 bases, V lost 3 bases, and 6 bases had no gene match. The CDR3 spans 16 residues. Per germline, CDR1 SGHVS and CDR2 FNYEAQ. Here the CDR3 reads CASSFGLAGGNNEQFF. Here the CDR3 DNA reads TGTGCCAGCAGCTTCGGTTTAGCGGGAGGGAACAATGAGCAGTTCTTC. The whole variable domain, filled in from reference TRBV7-6 and TRBJ2-1, reads GAGVSQSPRYKVTKRGQDVALRCDPISGHVSLYWYRQALGQGPEFLTYFNYEAQQDKSGLPNDRFSAERPEGSISTLTIQRTEQRDSAMYRCASSFGLAGGNNEQFFGPGTRLTVL.

The chain carries TRBV11-2 and TRBJ2-7; 8 bases are shared with TRBD1. The CDR3 has 15 amino acids. V gave up 0 bases and J gave up 6 bases; unmatched junction bases: 7. Germline V gene lookup returns CDR1 SGHAT and CDR2 FQNNGV. The CDR3, as DNA: TGTGCCAGCAGCTTAGATCGAGGACAGGGAAGCGAGCAGTACTTC. This codes for CASSLDRGQGSEQYF.

This sequence joins TRBV5-1 and TRBJ2-5; 10 bases are a match to TRBD2. CDR3 length equals 16 residues. Germline CDR1 SGHRS, CDR2 YFSETQ. Trimming removed 0 bases from V and 4 bases from J; junction bases left unmatched: 6. CDR3 nucleotide sequence: TGCGCCAGCAGCTTGGCACCAGCGGGAGGGGGAGAGACCCAGTACTTC. Its protein is CASSLAPAGGGETQYF.

This clone was counted a single time. The chain is built from TRBV30 and TRBJ1-1; no firm D call. Germline V gene lookup returns CDR1 GTSNPN and CDR2 SVGIG (reference sequence). The germline V and J ends were trimmed by 1 base and 5 bases, with 11 bases remaining between them. The CDR3 length is 13 residues. The CDR3 sequence is CAWSGSLRTEAFF. For the CDR3, the DNA is TGTGCCTGGAGTGGTAGTCTGCGGACTGAAGCTTTCTTT.

The chain joins TRBV5-1 to TRBJ1-3; D gene ambiguous. The germline gives CDR1 SGHRS, CDR2 YFSETQ. V shed 7 bases and J shed 2 bases, with 10 bases lying between them. CDR3 length equals 13 residues. The CDR3 bases are TGCGCCAGCGGGTGGGGAGCTGGAAACACCATATATTTT. This translates into CASGWGAGNTIYF.

In DNA form, the CDR3 reads TGTGCCAGCAGTCCCTCGACAGGTCCTGAGGGCTACACCTTC. Residues: CASSPSTGPEGYTF. The rearrangement uses TRBV6-5 and TRBJ1-2; perhaps TRBD1 as D (6 bases). V lost 5 bases, J lost 8 bases, and 18 bases lay in between. Germline V gene lookup returns CDR1 MNHEY and CDR2 SVGAGI. This CDR3 comprises 14 residues.

The CDR3 DNA follows: TGTGCCAGCAGAACTCGACTAGCGGGAACCTACGAGCAGTACTTC. It is translated as CASRTRLAGTYEQYF. J is TRBJ2-7 and V is TRBV7-2; 11 bases are shared with TRBD2. In germline, CDR1 is SGHTA, CDR2 FQGNSA. The CDR3 contains 15 residues. With V trimmed by 6 bases and J by 2 bases, 6 bases remained unmatched.

The chain recombines TRBV5-1 with TRBJ1-2; D not resolved. Trimming took 1 base from V and 4 from J, leaving 11 bases between them. The CDR3 spans 14 residues. Germline-derived CDR1 and CDR2 are SGHRS and YFSETQ. In DNA form, the CDR3 reads TGCGCCAGCAGCTTGCAGGCAGGCCCCTATGGCTACACCTTC. It is translated as CASSLQAGPYGYTF. The full variable domain, in which reference TRBV5-1 and TRBJ1-2 provide the parts outside the CDR3, is KAGVTQTPRYLIKTRGQQVTLSCSPISGHRSVSWYQQTPGQGLQFLFEYFSETQRNKGNFPGRFSGRQFSNSRSEMNVSTLELGDSALYLCASSLQAGPYGYTFGSGTRLTVV.

This rearrangement joins TRBV2 to TRBJ2-3; D uncertain. The CDR3 loop spans 11 amino acids. Between the trimmed V and J ends, which lost 8 bases and 7 bases, there was a span of 10 bases. Germline CDR1 SNHLY, CDR2 FYNNEI. CDR3 sequence: CASQSQHTQYF. The CDR3 DNA sequence: TGTGCCAGCCAGTCTCAACATACGCAGTATTTT.

The J gene is TRBJ1-5, the V gene TRBV7-8; D remains ambiguous. Germline V gene sequence: CDR1 SGHVS, CDR2 FQNEAQ. CDR3 length equals 15 residues. V lost 5 bases, J lost 1 base, and 12 bases lay in between. The CDR3 region has the DNA TGTGCCAGCAGCATCGAGGGTAGCAGCAATCAGCCCCAGCATTTT. This gives the protein CASSIEGSSNQPQHF.

The chain couples TRBV10-2 to TRBJ1-5, with D perhaps matching TRBD1 (5 bases). The germline V gene encodes CDR1 WSHSY and CDR2 SAAADI. Trimming removed 11 bases from V and 3 bases from J, with 17 bases in between. The CDR3 length is 14 residues. In nucleotides, the CDR3 is TGCGCCGAACGTCGACCCAGGGTCAATCAGCCCCAGCATTTT. Its protein is CAERRPRVNQPQHF.

The CDR3 sequence: CASSHGDTQYF. The CDR3 region has the DNA TGTGCCAGCAGCCACGGAGATACGCAGTATTTT. The chain combines TRBV16 with TRBJ2-3; the D is unclear. There are 11 residues in the CDR3. Trimming left V 3 bases short and J 5 bases short, with 3 bases between. Germline values: CDR1 KGHSY, CDR2 FQNENV. The variable domain in full, with the rest retrieved from reference TRBV16 and TRBJ2-3, is GEEVAQTPKHLVRGEGQKAKLYCAPIKGHSYVFWYQQVLKNEFKFLISFQNENVFDETGMPKERFSAKCLPNSPCSLEIQATKLEDSAVYFCASSHGDTQYFGPGTRLTVL.

The chain carries TRBV5-1 and TRBJ1-1; 7 bases match TRBD1. V was clipped by 4 bases and J by 2 bases; unmatched bases: 5. Germline assignment: CDR1 SGHRS and CDR2 YFSETQ. The CDR3 is 14 residues long. As DNA, the CDR3 is TGCGCCAGCAGCAAACTAGGGGGCAACACTGAAGCTTTCTTT. It codes for CASSKLGGNTEAFF.

The chain has TRBV7-9 and TRBJ2-2, with 13 bases aligning to TRBD2. The length of the CDR3 is 17 residues. The trim removed 5 bases at V and 0 bases at J, leaving 3 bases unmatched. Germline V gene sequence: CDR1 SEHNR, CDR2 FQNEAQ (reference sequence). CDR3 in amino acids: CASSPGTSGANTGELFF. The DNA of the CDR3 is TGTGCCAGCAGCCCCGGGACTAGCGGGGCGAACACCGGGGAGCTGTTTTTT.